The source of this T cell receptor (beta chain) is a study of blood T cell repertoires in COVID-19. Study information: Material from acute and convalescent COVID-19 was sourced from the United States, Italy and Spain.

Cohorts were based on clinical histories the participants reported. Germline assignment: CDR1 MNHEY and CDR2 SMNVEV (reference sequence). The CDR3 totals 15 residues. Trimming removed 5 bases from V and 3 bases from J; junction bases left unmatched: 5. In the original analysis: Researchers report that nucleated cell counts were estimated from reference gene primer amplification. TCRdb's table, derived via immunoSEQ multiplex PCR, lists solely in-frame clones and lacks some. D and trimming come from the DNA, and the V and J calls and clone size come from that table. The data hold about 210,000 clones, with more than 80% observed a single time.

The chain links TRBV27 to TRBJ2-1; 9 bases are a match to TRBD2. This clonotype was sampled from a man aged 25 to 40 who had recovered from COVID-19. The sequenced material came from PBMCs or T cells enriched from blood (not recorded which). The CDR3 region has the DNA TGTGCCAGCAGTCCGCGACTAGCGGACTACAATGAGCAGTTCTTC. It is translated as CASSPRLADYNEQFF.